One sample yielded the 2 T cell receptor beta chains listed below, sequenced in a study of cytomegalovirus exposure and HLA in healthy donors. 60 Vbeta and 13 Jbeta primers were used in PCR. Assay used: immunoSEQ multiplex PCR; TCRdb lists only in-frame clones, some missing. The profile shows roughly 72,000 clones, just under 75% of them singletons. Sequenced sample: PBMCs. Receptors originate from a human donor in good health.

The DNA for the CDR3 is TGTGCCAGCAGTGTCAACGGGAACACTGAAGCTTTCTTT. Its protein is CASSVNGNTEAFF. The chain joins TRBV7-3 to TRBJ1-1; D gene unclear. The ends were cut back, 6 bases at V and 1 base at J, with 9 bases in the middle. The CDR3 length is 13 residues. Germline loops: CDR1 SGHTA, CDR2 FQGTGA.

V and J are TRBV19 and TRBJ2-1; 8 bases map to TRBD1. J was trimmed by 8 bases and V by 4 bases; bases with no gene match: 13. Germline V gene lookup returns CDR1 LNHDA and CDR2 SQIVND (reference sequence). This CDR3 is 16 amino acids long. In DNA, the CDR3 is TGTGCCAGTAGTACAGGGGGCCCCTGGAGAGGTGATGAGCAGTTCTTC. This gives the protein CASSTGGPWRGDEQFF.